This entry describes one TCR beta chain. Specified treatment: some 20 received Ad26.COV2.S at low or high dose, single or two shots; about 5 received placebo; per-sample allocation not given. Vaccine and placebo recipients were sampled on day 63 after the first injection. The data originate from a study of Ad26.COV2.S vaccination and SARS-CoV-2 variants. Using immunoSEQ multiplex PCR, the repertoire was profiled, and TCRdb retains in-frame clones only, with some absent. The sample has over 400,000 clones; about nine tenths are singletons. In germline, CDR1 is MNHEY, CDR2 SMNVEV (reference sequence). CDR3 size: 19 residues. The V end lost 1 base, the J end lost 0 bases, and 16 bases lay between the germline ends.

The sequencing here drew on peripheral blood, taken in a trial of Ad26.COV2.S vaccine versus placebo. This clonotype originated in a person between 18 and 65 years old who received the Ad26.COV2.S COVID-19 vaccine or a placebo. V usage is TRBV27 and J usage is TRBJ1-6, with D maybe TRBD1 (5 bases). The CDR3 DNA reads as TGTGCCAGCAGTTTATTCTCCCCTGCAGGGCGCTCCTATAATTCACCCCTCCACTTT. The encoded protein is CASSLFSPAGRSYNSPLHF.